This TCR beta chain was captured in a study of cytomegalovirus exposure and HLA in healthy donors. For the study at large: Some 180 million T cells yielded more than 90 million unique TCR beta sequences in earlier analysis. Study results and limitations: Being indistinguishable, some V segments were excluded, TRBV6-2 and TRBV6-3 among them. A later analysis linked more than 15,000 TCR beta sequences to HLA alleles at 0.05 false discovery rate. A missense variant in DCLRE1C was later tied to TCR beta V- and J-gene trimming.

Both 60 Vbeta primers and 13 Jbeta primers went into the PCR. Clones were sequenced by immunoSEQ multiplex PCR, and TCRdb holds only the in-frame ones, with some missing. Counted here are over 100,000 clones, around 70% occurring once; the ten biggest clones make up 4% to 5.5%. With 6 bases clipped from V and 6 bases from J, the junction kept 9 bases outside the gene matches. Germline lookup yields CDR1 MDHEN and CDR2 SYDVKM. This CDR3 is built from 15 residues. This clone is a singleton in its sample. Its antigen is undetermined. The chain joins TRBV28 to TRBJ2-2; 8 bases fit TRBD2. This TCR came from a man aged 30-40 years in good health and CMV-seropositive. Specimen: PBMCs. The CDR3 DNA is TGTGCCAGCAGGCCGGCCGGCGGGGGGCCCGGGGAGCTGTTTTTT. Its protein is CASRPAGGGPGELFF.